A single sample gave rise to the 4 T cell receptor beta chains below, sequenced in a study of blood T cell repertoires in COVID-19 (dated by TCRdb to 2019 to 2021). Receptors were amplified or captured by the immunoSEQ multiplex PCR assay. In its TCRdb copy, this immuneACCESS table keeps in-frame sequences only and misses some clones. Where compared with another copy, unresolved V genes explain less than half of these, and the others have no known cause. A total of 250,000 to 300,000 clones appear in this sample, over 70% of them only once. Of the sample, about 9.4% falls within the top ten clones. Sequencing was done on a sample of peripheral blood. The receptor source for this set is a woman in her sixties or seventies with COVID-19, enrolled during active disease.

The chain has TRBV19 and TRBJ1-4, with D possibly matching TRBD1 (5 bases). CDR1 LNHDA and CDR2 SQIVND come from the germline V gene (reference sequence). This CDR3 has 13 amino acids. The ends were cut back, 3 bases at V and 6 bases at J, with 8 bases in the middle. The chain's CDR3 is CASSIGGHEKLFF. Written as DNA, the CDR3 is TGTGCCAGTAGTATCGGGGGACATGAAAAACTGTTTTTT.

This chain uses TRBV7-2 with TRBJ2-1, with a weak D call TRBD2 (6 bases). The CDR3 runs to 15 residues. The ends were cut back, 1 base at V and 12 bases at J, with 19 bases in the middle. Germline V gives CDR1 SGHTA, CDR2 FQGNSA. CDR3 protein: CASSLDASRTTRQFF. CDR3 DNA: TGTGCCAGCAGCTTAGATGCTAGTAGGACTACGAGGCAGTTCTTC. The variable domain in full, with the rest retrieved from reference TRBV7-2 and TRBJ2-1, is GAGVSQSPSNKVTEKGKDVELRCDPISGHTALYWYRQSLGQGLEFLIYFQGNSAPDKSGLPSDRFSAERTGGSVSTLTIQRTQQEDSAVYLCASSLDASRTTRQFFGPGTRLTVL.

V usage is TRBV29-1 and J usage is TRBJ2-7; 11 bases map to TRBD1. Trimming cost V 5 bases and J 4 bases; bases outside gene matches: 13. CDR3 length equals 16 residues. CDR1 is SQVTM, CDR2 ANQGSEA, per germline. In DNA form, the CDR3 reads TGCAGCGTTCTCATCTACACGGACAGGGGGCGATACGAGCAGTACTTC. Its protein is CSVLIYTDRGRYEQYF.

The chain links TRBV6-2 or TRBV6-3 to TRBJ2-1, with TRBD2 as a possible D gene (5 bases). This CDR3 has 16 amino acids. Germline CDR1 and CDR2: MNHEY and SVGEGT. V shed 2 bases and J shed 2 bases, with 13 bases lying between them. The CDR3 DNA is TGTGCCAGCAGTTACATTCCGAGCGGAACCTACAATGAGCAGTTCTTC. Translated: CASSYIPSGTYNEQFF.